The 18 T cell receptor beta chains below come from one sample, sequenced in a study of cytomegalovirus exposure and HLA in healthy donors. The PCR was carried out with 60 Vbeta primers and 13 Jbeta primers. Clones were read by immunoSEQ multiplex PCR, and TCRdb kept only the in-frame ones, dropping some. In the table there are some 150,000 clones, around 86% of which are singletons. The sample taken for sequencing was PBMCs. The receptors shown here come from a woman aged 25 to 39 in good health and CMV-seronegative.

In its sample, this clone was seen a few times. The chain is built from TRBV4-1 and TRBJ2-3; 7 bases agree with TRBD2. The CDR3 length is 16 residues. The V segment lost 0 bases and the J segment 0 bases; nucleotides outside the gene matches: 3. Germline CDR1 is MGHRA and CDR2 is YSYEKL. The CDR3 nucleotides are TGCGCCAGCAGCCAAGAGGGGGGGACTAGCACAGATACGCAGTATTTT. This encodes CASSQEGGTSTDTQYF.

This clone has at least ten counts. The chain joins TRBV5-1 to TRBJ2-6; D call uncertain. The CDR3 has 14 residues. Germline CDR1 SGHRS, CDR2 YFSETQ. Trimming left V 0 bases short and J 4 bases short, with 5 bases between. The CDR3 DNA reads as TGCGCCAGCAGCTTGGAGACAGGGGCCAACGTCCTGACTTTC. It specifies CASSLETGANVLTF.

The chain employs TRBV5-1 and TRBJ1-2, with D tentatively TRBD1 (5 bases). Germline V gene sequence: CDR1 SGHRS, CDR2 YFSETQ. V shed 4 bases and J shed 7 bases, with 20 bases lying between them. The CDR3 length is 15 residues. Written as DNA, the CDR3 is TGCGCCAGCAGCCAGGACCAGGGTCCAGGTCGTGGCTACACCTTC. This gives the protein CASSQDQGPGRGYTF.

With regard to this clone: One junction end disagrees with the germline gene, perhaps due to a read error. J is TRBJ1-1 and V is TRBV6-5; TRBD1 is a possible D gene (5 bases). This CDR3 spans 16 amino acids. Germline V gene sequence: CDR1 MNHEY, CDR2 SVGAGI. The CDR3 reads CAGSYSSLPRATEAFF. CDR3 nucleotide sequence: TGTGCCGGCAGTTACTCGAGTCTACCCAGGGCCACTGAAGCTTTCTTT.

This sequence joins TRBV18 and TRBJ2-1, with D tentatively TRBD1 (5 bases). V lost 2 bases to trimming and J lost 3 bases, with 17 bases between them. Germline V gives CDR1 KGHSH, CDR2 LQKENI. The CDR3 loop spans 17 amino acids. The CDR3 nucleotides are TGTGCCAGCTCACCAGCTATAAGGGGCGCTGGCTACAATGAGCAGTTCTTC. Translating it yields CASSPAIRGAGYNEQFF.

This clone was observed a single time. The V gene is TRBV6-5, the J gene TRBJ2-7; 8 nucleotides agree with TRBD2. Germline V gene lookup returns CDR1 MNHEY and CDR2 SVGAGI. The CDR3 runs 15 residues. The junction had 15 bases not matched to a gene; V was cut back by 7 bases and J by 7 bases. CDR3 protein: CASTTEAGGLGEQYF. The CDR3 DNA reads TGTGCCAGCACCACAGAGGCGGGGGGCCTGGGGGAGCAGTACTTC.

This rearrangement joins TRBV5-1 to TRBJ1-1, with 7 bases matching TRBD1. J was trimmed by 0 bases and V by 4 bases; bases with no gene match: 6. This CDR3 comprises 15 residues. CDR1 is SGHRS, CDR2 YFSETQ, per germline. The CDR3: CASSPSGTVNTEAFF. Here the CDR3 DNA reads TGCGCCAGCAGCCCCTCCGGGACAGTGAACACTGAAGCTTTCTTT. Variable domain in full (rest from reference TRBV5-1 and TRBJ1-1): KAGVTQTPRYLIKTRGQQVTLSCSPISGHRSVSWYQQTPGQGLQFLFEYFSETQRNKGNFPGRFSGRQFSNSRSEMNVSTLELGDSALYLCASSPSGTVNTEAFFGQGTRLTVV.

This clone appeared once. CDR3 coding DNA: TGTGCCTGGAAGGGGGGGGATGGGGGGGAGCTGTTTTTT. Amino acid sequence: CAWKGGDGGELFF. The chain uses TRBV30 and TRBJ2-2, with D maybe TRBD2 (7 bases). The V gene's germline CDR1 is GTSNPN and CDR2 SVGIG (reference sequence). Between the trimmed V and J ends, which lost 4 bases and 8 bases, there was a span of 14 bases. The CDR3 is made up of 13 amino acids.

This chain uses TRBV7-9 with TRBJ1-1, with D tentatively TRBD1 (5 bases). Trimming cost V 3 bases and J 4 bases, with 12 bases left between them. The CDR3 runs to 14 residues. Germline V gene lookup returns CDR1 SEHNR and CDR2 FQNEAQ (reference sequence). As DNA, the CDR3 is TGTGCCAGCAGCTTGACAGAGGCCCCCACTGAAGCTTTCTTT. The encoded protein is CASSLTEAPTEAFF.

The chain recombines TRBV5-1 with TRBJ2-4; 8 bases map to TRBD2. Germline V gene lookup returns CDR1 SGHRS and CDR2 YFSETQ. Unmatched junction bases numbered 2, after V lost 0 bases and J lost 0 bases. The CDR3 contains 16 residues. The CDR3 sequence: CASSLGGGSAKNIQYF. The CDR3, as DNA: TGCGCCAGCAGCTTGGGCGGGGGGTCAGCCAAAAACATTCAGTACTTC.

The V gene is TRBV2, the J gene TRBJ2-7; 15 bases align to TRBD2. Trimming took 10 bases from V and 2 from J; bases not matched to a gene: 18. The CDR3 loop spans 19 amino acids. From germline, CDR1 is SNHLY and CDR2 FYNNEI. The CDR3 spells CATRPGTSGGRISPYEQYF. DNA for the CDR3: TGTGCCACCCGTCCCGGGACTAGCGGGGGGCGCATTTCGCCCTACGAGCAGTACTTC.

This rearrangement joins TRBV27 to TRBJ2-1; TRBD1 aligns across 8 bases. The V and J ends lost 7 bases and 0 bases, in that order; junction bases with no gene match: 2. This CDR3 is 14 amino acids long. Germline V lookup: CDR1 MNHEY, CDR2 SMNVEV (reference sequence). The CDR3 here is CASKGQGSYNEQFF. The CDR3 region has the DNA TGTGCCAGCAAAGGACAGGGCTCCTACAATGAGCAGTTCTTC.

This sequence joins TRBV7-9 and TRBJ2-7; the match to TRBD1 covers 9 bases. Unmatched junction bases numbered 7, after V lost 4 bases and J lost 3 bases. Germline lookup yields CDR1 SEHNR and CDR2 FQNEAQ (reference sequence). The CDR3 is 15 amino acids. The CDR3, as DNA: TGTGCCAGCAGCTCTCGGACAGGGGCGAACTACGAGCAGTACTTC. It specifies CASSSRTGANYEQYF.

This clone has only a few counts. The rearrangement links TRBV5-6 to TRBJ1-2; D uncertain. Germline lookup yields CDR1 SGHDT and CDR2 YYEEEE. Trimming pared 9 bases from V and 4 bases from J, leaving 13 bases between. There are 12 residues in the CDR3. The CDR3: CATGEGPYGYTF. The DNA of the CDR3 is TGTGCCACCGGGGAGGGTCCCTATGGCTACACCTTC.

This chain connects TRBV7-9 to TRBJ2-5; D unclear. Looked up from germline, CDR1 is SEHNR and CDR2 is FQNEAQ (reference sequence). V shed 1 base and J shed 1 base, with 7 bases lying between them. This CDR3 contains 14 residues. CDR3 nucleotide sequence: TGTGCCAGCAGCTTAGAATACAGCCAAGAGACCCAGTACTTC. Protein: CASSLEYSQETQYF.

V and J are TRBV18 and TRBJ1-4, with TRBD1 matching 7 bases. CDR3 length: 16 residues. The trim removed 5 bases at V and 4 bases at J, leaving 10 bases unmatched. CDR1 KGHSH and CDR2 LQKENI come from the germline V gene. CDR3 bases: TGTGCCAGCTCATCATCGTCGACAGGGTTTAATGAAAAACTGTTTTTT. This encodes CASSSSSTGFNEKLFF.

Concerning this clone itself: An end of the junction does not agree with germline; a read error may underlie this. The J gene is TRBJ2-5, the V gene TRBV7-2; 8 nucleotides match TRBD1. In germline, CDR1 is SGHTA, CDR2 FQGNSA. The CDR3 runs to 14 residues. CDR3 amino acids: CASSSDRAQGTQYF. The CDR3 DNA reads TGTGCCAGCAGCTCGGACAGGGCACAAGGGACCCAGTACTTC.

The DNA of the CDR3 is TGTGCCAGTAGTACGGGACTAGCGGGAGTAACAGATACGCAGTATTTT. Its translation is CASSTGLAGVTDTQYF. The chain employs TRBV19 and TRBJ2-3, with TRBD2 matching 14 bases. Per the germline V gene, CDR1 is LNHDA and CDR2 is SQIVND (reference sequence). There are 16 residues in the CDR3. V lost 4 bases to trimming and J lost 3 bases; unmatched junction nucleotides: 3. The full variable domain, rest sourced from reference TRBV19 and TRBJ2-3, is DGGITQSPKYLFRKEGQNVTLSCEQNLNHDAMYWYRQDPGQGLRLIYYSQIVNDFQKGDIAEGYSVSREKKESFPLTVTSAQKNPTAFYLCASSTGLAGVTDTQYFGPGTRLTVL.